These 6 T cell receptor beta chains share one sample of origin, sequenced in a study of blood T cell repertoires in COVID-19. TCRdb's copy holds only in-frame clones and misses some; the assay was immunoSEQ multiplex PCR. Among hundreds of thousands of clones listed, around nine tenths were seen once. The sample was PBMCs or T cells enriched from blood (not recorded which). All receptors come from a woman aged 40 to 49 who had recovered from COVID-19.

The chain links TRBV11-3 to TRBJ1-1; possible D gene TRBD1, 6 bases. Germline values: CDR1 SGHNT, CDR2 YENEEA. The CDR3 extends over 14 amino acids. V was cut by 6 bases and J by 1 base, with 12 bases left in between. The CDR3 DNA reads as TGTGCCAGCAGTACCAGGGGTCAGAACACTGAAGCTTTCTTT. Translating it yields CASSTRGQNTEAFF.

This clone showed up just once. This chain links TRBV9 with TRBJ2-1; 8 positions match TRBD2. V lost 3 bases to trimming and J lost 7 bases; unmatched junction nucleotides: 15. This CDR3 has 17 residues. The germline V gene encodes CDR1 SGDLS and CDR2 YYNGEE. The CDR3 region has the DNA TGTGCCAGCAGCGCGGGGGGGCGTGTTGGATCGGGAAATGAGCAGTTCTTC. Amino acid sequence: CASSAGGRVGSGNEQFF.

The rearrangement uses TRBV7-9 and TRBJ2-1; 7 nucleotides line up with TRBD2. From germline, CDR1 is SEHNR and CDR2 FQNEAQ (reference sequence). V dropped 1 base and J dropped 13; count of bases not matched to a gene: 19. The CDR3 runs 17 residues. The DNA of the CDR3 is TGTGCCAGCAGCTTAGTCCAGCGGGGCTTCCTCTCTGGGTTACAGTTCTTC. It yields the protein CASSLVQRGFLSGLQFF.

The chain has TRBV5-1 and TRBJ2-7; possible D gene TRBD2, 6 bases. This CDR3 is 13 amino acids long. Germline V gene lookup returns CDR1 SGHRS and CDR2 YFSETQ. The ends were cut back, 2 bases at V and 7 bases at J, with 13 bases in the middle. CDR3 sequence: CASSLNGRSEQYF. CDR3 coding DNA: TGCGCCAGCAGCTTAAACGGGAGATCGGAGCAGTACTTC. The full variable domain, in which reference TRBV5-1 and TRBJ2-7 provide the parts outside the CDR3, is KAGVTQTPRYLIKTRGQQVTLSCSPISGHRSVSWYQQTPGQGLQFLFEYFSETQRNKGNFPGRFSGRQFSNSRSEMNVSTLELGDSALYLCASSLNGRSEQYFGPGTRLTVT.

V usage is TRBV27 and J usage is TRBJ2-7, with 9 positions matching TRBD1. Germline V gene data show CDR1 as MNHEY and CDR2 as SMNVEV (reference sequence). CDR3 length: 15 amino acids. V shed 4 bases, J shed 7 bases, and the junction held 11 bases outside the gene matches. CDR3 region: CASSSRTGALSEQYF. In nucleotides, the CDR3 is TGTGCCAGCAGTTCGCGGACAGGGGCCTTATCGGAGCAGTACTTC.

Comments on this clone: Other DNA variants within this sample encode the same CDR3. The rearrangement links TRBV28 to TRBJ2-7; TRBD1 might be the D (5 bases). Trimming removed 3 bases from V and 4 bases from J, with 7 bases in between. The CDR3 spans 12 residues. Germline CDR1 is MDHEN and CDR2 is SYDVKM. CDR3 in amino acids: CASSLAGYEQYF. The CDR3 DNA reads TGTGCCAGCAGTTTGGCAGGGTACGAGCAGTACTTC.